These 24 T cell receptor beta chains were all obtained from the same sample, sequenced in a study of patients and donors after allogeneic stem cell transplantation. Each CDR3 protein gets one entry after TCRdb re-called the RT-PCR reads with MiXCR. Of a few hundred thousand distinct CDR3 sequences listed, 35% to 45% were seen once; the top ten hold approximately 10%. The sequenced sample consisted of blood, either unsorted or a sorted T cell fraction (not recorded which). The receptors were gathered from a human donor who was either an allogeneic HSCT recipient or a stem cell or donor lymphocyte infusion donor (not recorded which). It is not recorded whose cells these are; they may come from a transplant donor.

In its sample, this clonotype was seen a few times. CDR3 region: CSVAPSGGPGEQFF. The CDR3 DNA reads TGCAGCGTTGCTCCTAGCGGGGGCCCGGGTGAGCAGTTCTTC. This chain uses TRBV29-1 with TRBJ2-1, with 10 bases matching TRBD2. V trimming: 4 bases; J trimming: 9 bases; junction bases outside the gene matches: 9. The CDR3 loop spans 14 amino acids. Germline values: CDR1 SQVTM, CDR2 ANQGSEA.

The gene calls are TRBV6-1 and TRBJ2-1; D gene ambiguous. The CDR3 runs 16 residues. V was shortened by 0 bases and J by 4 bases, with 13 bases between the two germline ends. Germline lookup yields CDR1 MNHNS and CDR2 SASEGT. The CDR3 DNA follows: TGTGCCAGCAGTGAAGCGTGGCAACAACCATACAATGAGCAGTTCTTC. Translation gives CASSEAWQQPYNEQFF.

This clonotype was observed a few times. The chain couples TRBV5-1 to TRBJ1-2; 7 nucleotides align to TRBD1. The V segment lost 3 bases and the J segment 4 bases; nucleotides outside the gene matches: 3. Germline V gene data show CDR1 as SGHRS and CDR2 as YFSETQ. There are 13 residues in the CDR3. CDR3 loop: CASSSDRAYGYTF. The CDR3 DNA follows: TGCGCCAGCAGCTCCGACAGGGCCTATGGCTACACCTTC.

This clonotype came up a few times. The chain combines TRBV25-1 with TRBJ2-5, with TRBD1 identical over 7 bases. The CDR3 runs 15 residues. Germline CDR1 is MGHDK and CDR2 is SYGVNS. V gave up 6 bases and J gave up 2 bases; unmatched junction bases: 9. The CDR3 spells CASRGINRGQETQYF. The CDR3 nucleotides are TGTGCCAGCAGGGGAATAAACAGGGGACAAGAGACCCAGTACTTC.

This clonotype was seen only a few times. This chain joins TRBV3-1 and TRBJ1-5; D is unresolved. Germline V gene sequence: CDR1 LGHDT, CDR2 YNNKEL (reference sequence). The CDR3 is made up of 13 amino acids. V was pared by 5 bases and J by 4 bases, with 9 bases between. DNA for the CDR3: TGTGCCAGCAGCGCCAATATTAATCAGCCCCAGCATTTT. This translates into CASSANINQPQHF. Based on the CDR3 plus reference TRBV3-1 and TRBJ1-5, the full variable domain is DTAVSQTPKYLVTQMGNDKSIKCEQNLGHDTMYWYKQDSKKFLKIMFSYNNKELIINETVPNRFSPKSPDKAHLNLHINSLELGDSAVYFCASSANINQPQHFGDGTRLSIL.

The V and J genes are TRBV10-3 and TRBJ2-2, with D tentatively TRBD1 (6 bases). V was pared by 7 bases and J by 1 base, with 7 bases between. The CDR3 runs 13 residues. Germline CDR1 ENHRY, CDR2 SYGVKD. The CDR3 sequence: CAIKGGNTGELFF. In DNA form, the CDR3 reads TGTGCCATCAAAGGGGGGAACACCGGGGAGCTGTTTTTT.

This chain links TRBV6-2 or TRBV6-3 with TRBJ2-7, with 8 positions matching TRBD2. V trimming: 2 bases; J trimming: 3 bases; junction bases outside the gene matches: 3. Germline values: CDR1 MNHEY, CDR2 SVGEGT. This CDR3 spans 14 amino acids. The CDR3 here is CASSYGGTSYEQYF. The CDR3, as DNA: TGTGCCAGCAGTTACGGAGGGACTAGCTACGAGCAGTACTTC.

This sequence joins TRBV6-1 and TRBJ1-2; tentatively, D is TRBD1 (6 bases). The CDR3 runs 14 residues. The ends were cut back, 4 bases at V and 2 bases at J, with 11 bases in the middle. From germline, CDR1 is MNHNS and CDR2 SASEGT. DNA for the CDR3: TGTGCCAGCAGTGCAACAGGGCCAAACTATGGCTACACCTTC. Its protein is CASSATGPNYGYTF.

This chain uses TRBV12-3 or TRBV12-4 with TRBJ1-1; no clear D gene. The CDR3 covers 12 residues. Trimming took 6 bases from V and 3 from J, leaving 8 bases between them. CDR3 protein: CASSSFHTEAFF. CDR3 nucleotide sequence: TGTGCCAGCAGCAGCTTCCACACTGAAGCTTTCTTT.

V gene TRBV5-1 combines with J gene TRBJ1-1, with D perhaps TRBD1 (6 bases). CDR1 and CDR2 from the germline V gene are SGHRS and YFSETQ. Trimming stripped 3 bases from V and 4 bases from J, with 28 bases between. This CDR3 region has 19 residues. The CDR3 nucleotides read TGCGCCAGCAGCTCCGTGCCCATCGGGGGCGGATGGCCGGGCACTGAAGCTTTCTTT. Translation: CASSSVPIGGGWPGTEAFF.

Points on this clonotype: At one of its ends the junction is not consistent with the germline gene, which may arise from a read error. The chain uses TRBV28 and TRBJ1-2; 8 nucleotides match TRBD1. The germline gives CDR1 MDHEN, CDR2 SYDVKM. This CDR3 comprises 17 residues. The CDR3 protein is CASGFRGREPALYGYTF. The CDR3 DNA is TGTGCCAGCGGTTTCAGGGGGCGCGAGCCGGCCCTCTATGGCTACACCTTC.

This clonotype was observed a handful of times. The chain is built from TRBV12-3 or TRBV12-4 and TRBJ1-4, with a weak D call TRBD1 (5 bases). The length of the CDR3 is 12 residues. With 7 bases removed from V and 5 bases from J, the gap between germline ends came to 8 bases. This CDR3 is CASTGLNEKLFF. CDR3 nucleotide sequence: TGTGCCAGCACGGGACTGAATGAAAAACTGTTTTTT.

The chain employs TRBV11-2 and TRBJ2-2; TRBD1 might be the D (6 bases). The CDR3 is 15 residues long. Trimming shortened V by 1 base and J by 6 bases, and 12 bases separated the two germline ends. CDR1 is SGHAT and CDR2 is FQNNGV in the germline V gene. CDR3: CASSLAFRGAGELFF. The CDR3 bases are TGTGCCAGCAGCTTAGCTTTCAGGGGTGCCGGGGAGCTGTTTTTT. The complete variable domain, with remaining parts taken from reference TRBV11-2 and TRBJ2-2, reads EAGVAQSPRYKIIEKRQSVAFWCNPISGHATLYWYQQILGQGPKLLIQFQNNGVVDDSQLPKDRFSAERLKGVDSTLKIQPAKLEDSAVYLCASSLAFRGAGELFFGEGSRLTVL.

V is TRBV7-2 and J is TRBJ1-6; TRBD1 matches 8 bases. This CDR3 has 16 amino acids. The ends lost 1 base at V and 4 bases at J; junction bases unmatched: 3. Germline assignment: CDR1 SGHTA and CDR2 FQGNSA. CDR3 in amino acids: CASSLGTGTYNSPLHF. DNA for the CDR3: TGTGCCAGCAGCTTAGGGACAGGGACTTATAATTCACCCCTCCACTTT. The entire variable domain, with the rest obtained from reference TRBV7-2 and TRBJ1-6, is as follows: GAGVSQSPSNKVTEKGKDVELRCDPISGHTALYWYRQSLGQGLEFLIYFQGNSAPDKSGLPSDRFSAERTGGSVSTLTIQRTQQEDSAVYLCASSLGTGTYNSPLHFGNGTRLTVT.

This chain connects TRBV15 to TRBJ2-3; a possible D gene is TRBD2 (7 bases). Trimming removed 0 bases from V and 2 bases from J, with 27 bases in between. The germline CDR1 and CDR2 sequences are LNHNV and YYDKDF (reference sequence). This CDR3 is built from 21 residues. This CDR3 reads CATSRDGTQGGGPAFTDTQYF. Written as DNA, the CDR3 is TGTGCCACCAGCAGAGATGGAACTCAGGGAGGGGGGCCTGCCTTCACAGATACGCAGTATTTT.

The V gene is TRBV7-9, the J gene TRBJ1-6, with D unresolved. V was trimmed by 5 bases and J by 5 bases, leaving 7 bases between them. Germline assignment: CDR1 SEHNR and CDR2 FQNEAQ (reference sequence). The CDR3 is 13 residues long. The CDR3 DNA sequence: TGTGCCAGCAGCCCCAACAATAATTCACCCCTCCACTTT. Amino acid sequence: CASSPNNNSPLHF.

The chain joins TRBV12-3 or TRBV12-4 to TRBJ1-1, with TRBD1 matching over 8 bases. After removal of 4 bases from V and 4 bases from J, the junction contained 5 bases not matched to a gene. CDR3 length: 14 residues. CDR3: CASSYDTGGTEAFF. CDR3 bases: TGTGCCAGCAGTTACGATACAGGGGGCACTGAAGCTTTCTTT.

V and J are TRBV6-6 and TRBJ2-3; D is unresolved. The germline V and J ends were trimmed by 6 bases and 3 bases, with 19 bases remaining between them. The CDR3 loop spans 16 amino acids. The germline CDR1 and CDR2 sequences are MNHNY and SVGAGI (reference sequence). The CDR3 reads CASSSTDPEVTDTQYF. CDR3 nucleotides: TGTGCCAGCAGCTCTACGGACCCAGAGGTAACAGATACGCAGTATTTT.

Only a few counts were recorded for this clonotype. The chain has TRBV12-3 or TRBV12-4 and TRBJ1-2; 9 bases map to TRBD1. This CDR3 contains 18 residues. Trimming cost V 3 bases and J 4 bases; bases outside gene matches: 15. The CDR3: CASSFRHFTGQGGYGYTF. The CDR3 DNA follows: TGTGCCAGCAGTTTTCGGCACTTTACGGGACAGGGTGGCTATGGCTACACCTTC.

This clonotype was seen a handful of times. The chain uses TRBV27 and TRBJ2-1; weak D call: TRBD2 (7 bases). CDR1 and CDR2 (germline): MNHEY, SMNVEV (reference sequence). The CDR3 has 14 residues. Trimming took 10 bases from V and 3 from J, leaving 16 bases between them. As DNA, the CDR3 is TGTGCCACTTCCGGGGGGCTCGGCTACAATGAGCAGTTCTTC. Encoded protein: CATSGGLGYNEQFF.

This clonotype appeared a few times. V gene TRBV6-6 combines with J gene TRBJ1-5, with D tentatively TRBD1 (5 bases). This CDR3 is built from 16 residues. The V end was cut by 1 base, the J end by 5 bases, with 15 bases between. CDR1 is MNHNY and CDR2 is SVGAGI in the germline V gene (reference sequence). The CDR3 here is CASSYFLGDRYQPQHF. CDR3 in DNA: TGTGCCAGCAGTTACTTTTTGGGGGACCGGTATCAGCCCCAGCATTTT.

The chain joins TRBV12-3 or TRBV12-4 to TRBJ1-5; the D is unclear. Trimming stripped 6 bases from V and 0 bases from J, with 15 bases between. CDR3 length: 16 amino acids. CDR3 nucleotides: TGTGCCAGCAGCCCCCGGGCCGGAGGTAGCAATCAGCCCCAGCATTTT. Its translation: CASSPRAGGSNQPQHF.

A few counts support this clonotype. The chain is built from TRBV29-1 and TRBJ2-1; 13 bases agree with TRBD2. This CDR3 has 15 amino acids. The V gene end was trimmed by 4 bases and the J gene end by 9 bases; junction bases not matched to a gene: 9. Germline V gene data show CDR1 as SQVTM and CDR2 as ANQGSEA. As DNA, the CDR3 is TGCAGCGTTGCTAAACTAGCGGGGGGGCTCGGTGAGCAGTTCTTC. It codes for CSVAKLAGGLGEQFF.

The rearrangement links TRBV28 to TRBJ2-3, with D maybe TRBD2 (6 bases). Germline V gene lookup returns CDR1 MDHEN and CDR2 SYDVKM. The CDR3 has 16 residues. Deletions cut 7 bases from V and 1 base from J, with 18 bases between. In nucleotides, the CDR3 is TGTGCCAGCAATTTTGTGGCGGGGCGCCGCACAGATACGCAGTATTTT. Its protein is CASNFVAGRRTDTQYF.